The T cell receptor (delta chain) described here comes from a study of Vγ9Vδ2 T cells in congenital toxoplasmosis (dated by TCRdb to about 2021). Turning to the overall study: To diagnose congenital toxoplasmosis, IgG, IgM and IgA serology, Western blot and an in-house interferon-gamma release assay were used. Repertoires were sequenced from infants at 2 months after birth and at 1 year of age. At 2 months, TCR sequencing included about 5 infected and 10 uninfected infants, and at 1 year it included 3 infected and 4 uninfected infants. Gamma and delta chain CDR3 repertoires of sorted blood gammadelta T cells were compared between congenitally T. gondii-infected and uninfected infants. The full study reports these points: Two months was the earliest age with enough suitable sample material for TCR repertoire analysis, so newborn repertoires were not sequenced. Repertoire differences between infected and uninfected infants were less clearly seen at 1 year of age than at 2 months. Compared with uninfected infants, infected infants at 2 months appeared to have fewer N additions in their TRGV9 and TRDV2 CDR3s, and this was especially true for TRDV2-TRDJ1 sequences. Germline-encoded fetal-type TRDV2 CDR3 sequences seemed more prevalent in infected than uninfected roughly 2-month-old infants, suggesting an in utero expansion footprint. Both infected and uninfected infants showed a high prevalence of a public TRGV9 clonotype.

Including the terminal cysteine and phenylalanine, the CDR3 comprises 17 residues. Of the read, only the CDR3 DNA is kept; its 51 bases are in frame from base 1. The V end gives up 2 bases and the J end 0 bases, leaving 3 bases in the junction not matched to a gene. For CDR1 and CDR2, the germline V gene lists GEAIGNYY and EKD. Using SuperScript II, cDNA was generated through template-switch reverse transcription, with TRGC- and TRDC-specific primers combined in a single tube. The TRGC primer was designed so that it would bind both of the constant genes TRGC1 and TRGC2. Amplification of TRG and TRD was done with the KAPA Real-Time Library Amplification Kit, and AMPure XP beads were used for purification between steps. Index PCR with the Nextera XT Index Kit was used to attach the Illumina sequencing adapters. TRG and TRD amplicons were sequenced on an Illumina MiSeq with the V2 300 kit, giving 150 bp paired-end reads. Per the original workflow: Before any further analysis, FastQC version 0.11.8 was used to check read quality. Reads were aligned to GenBank TRG or TRD reference genes, and CDR3 sequences were built with MiXCR version 3.0.3. MiXCR defaults were kept, except that TRDD gene segments were assembled using 3 rather than 5 consecutive nucleotides. N additions, CDR3 length, J segment length and clonotype sharing between samples were all calculated using VDJtools version 1.2.1. Out-of-frame CDR3 sequences and those containing stop codons were excluded from analysis. The overlap of infant repertoires with previously published Vgamma9Vdelta2 repertoires from fetal, cord blood and adult blood was compared. Clones were re-identified by TCRdb from the public reads with CATT, and rows with the same DNA were merged. The V and J calls reflect TCRdb's pipeline rather than the authors' work. The sample table records roughly 1,000 delta-chain clones; about 20% of these occur just once. Roughly 16% of the sample belongs to the ten largest clones.

The same treatment, consisting of spiramycin and/or pyrimethamine plus sulfadiazine plus folinic acid, was given to mothers of infected and uninfected infants alike. All infants, infected and uninfected, were born by term delivery after more than 37 weeks of gestation. Around 0.91 mL of blood was used to isolate PBMCs by Lymphoprep gradient centrifugation, after which the PBMCs were cryopreserved in liquid nitrogen and shipped to Belgium. After thawing, PBMCs were labeled with Zombie NIR viability dye and stained with CD3, TCR gammadelta, Vgamma9 and Vdelta2 antibodies. Sorting of CD3+ TCRgammadelta+ T cells was performed on a FACSAria III, reaching a mean purity of around 98%. For each sample, RNA was extracted from around 9,300 sorted gammadelta T cells with the RNeasy Micro Kit. The study infants had mothers who were enrolled with primary T. gondii infection during pregnancy. Peripheral blood samples from the infants were taken at an outpatient microbiology and virology center in Pavia, Italy.

In the case of this clone: No antigen is known for it. No much larger clone exists at a distance of one base, and base qualities are not known.

The specimen was gamma-delta T cells from blood. Here the chain combines TRDV2 and TRDJ3, and 7 junction bases match TRDD3. This receptor was identified in a child under 10 years old born to a mother with Toxoplasma gondii infection during pregnancy, either congenitally infected or uninfected (not recorded which). The CDR3 in this case is CACDSTGASWDTRQMFF. The DNA sequence follows: TGTGCCTGTGACAGTACTGGGGCCTCCTGGGACACCCGACAGATGTTTTTC.